This TCR beta chain was documented in a study of breast tumors, draining lymph nodes, adjacent tissues. This clonotype was seen repeatedly, ten times or more. Its antigen is still unknown. Study results and limitations: Tumor T cell lymph node origin was a supported hypothesis, not proven. Tumor TCR diversity was below lymph nodes but above nontumor tissue. Tumor and nontumor repertoires were significantly more similar in luminal-like than in basal-like breast cancer.

TCRdb independently ran MiXCR on the multiplex PCR reads; one entry per CDR3 protein. Of about 230,000 distinct CDR3 sequences in the sample, about 30% were seen once. The germline CDR1 and CDR2 sequences are MGHRA and YSYEKL. The ends lost 0 bases at V and 3 bases at J; junction bases unmatched: 9. The CDR3 is made up of 17 amino acids. Axillary draining lymph nodes of breast cancer patients supplied the node samples. Input material: axillary lymph node tissue. The clonotype comes from a female donor with breast cancer. Some clones in this sample may be carry-over from other donors' samples. The chain carries TRBV4-1 and TRBJ2-7, with 9 bases aligning to TRBD1. This CDR3 reads CASSQDPDRGSYYEQYF. DNA for the CDR3: TGCGCCAGCAGCCAAGACCCCGACAGGGGGTCCTACTACGAGCAGTACTTC.